These 21 T cell receptor beta chains originate from one sample sequenced in a study of cytomegalovirus exposure and HLA in healthy donors. PCR used 60 Vbeta primers and 13 Jbeta primers. Profiling relied on immunoSEQ multiplex PCR, and the TCRdb table lists in-frame clones only, not all of them. The table lists approximately 140,000 clones, around 75% of them singletons. Sample: PBMCs. The source of these receptors is a woman between 18 and 29 years old in good health and CMV-seronegative.

The chain recombines TRBV11-2 with TRBJ1-1, with D perhaps TRBD1 (6 bases). The germline gives CDR1 SGHAT, CDR2 FQNNGV. V was shortened by 4 bases and J by 5 bases, with 11 bases between the two germline ends. The CDR3 extends over 13 amino acids. CDR3 protein: CASSSGAGTEAFF. CDR3 nucleotides: TGTGCCAGCAGCTCAGGGGCTGGGACTGAAGCTTTCTTT. Using reference TRBV11-2 and TRBJ1-1 for the parts outside the CDR3, the full variable domain is EAGVAQSPRYKIIEKRQSVAFWCNPISGHATLYWYQQILGQGPKLLIQFQNNGVVDDSQLPKDRFSAERLKGVDSTLKIQPAKLEDSAVYLCASSSGAGTEAFFGQGTRLTVV.

The chain carries TRBV7-6 and TRBJ2-2, with 11 bases that match TRBD2. The germline CDR1 and CDR2 sequences are SGHVS and FNYEAQ. The J segment lost 4 bases and the V segment lost 5 bases, leaving 15 bases of the junction unmatched. This CDR3 contains 19 residues. CDR3 protein: CASSMPSSGGARFTGELFF. In DNA form, the CDR3 reads TGTGCCAGCAGCATGCCGAGTAGCGGGGGGGCCCGTTTCACCGGGGAGCTGTTTTTT.

The chain carries TRBV28 and TRBJ2-1, with 9 bases that match TRBD2. The J segment lost 6 bases and the V segment lost 7 bases, leaving 7 bases of the junction unmatched. The CDR3 consists of 14 residues. The germline CDR1 and CDR2 sequences are MDHEN and SYDVKM. CDR3 bases: TGTGCCAGCAATATGGTGCGGGAGGGCAATGAGCAGTTCTTC. Translated: CASNMVREGNEQFF.

V and J are TRBV5-1 and TRBJ2-5; 11 bases match TRBD2. Matching the DNA end better, TRBJ2-7 makes the J call doubtful. Germline V gene data show CDR1 as SGHRS and CDR2 as YFSETQ. The CDR3 length is 15 residues. Written as DNA, the CDR3 is TGCGCCAGCAGACCCTTTAGCGGGGGGGAAAACGAGCAGTACTTC. As protein: CASRPFSGGENEQYF.

The genes are TRBV27 and TRBJ1-2, with 8 bases matching TRBD1. CDR1 is MNHEY, CDR2 SMNVEV, per germline (reference sequence). The CDR3 totals 12 residues. Trimming took 6 bases from V and 8 from J; bases not matched to a gene: 5. The CDR3 nucleotides read TGTGCCAGCAGGCCTCAGGGGGCCGGCTACACCTTC. It is translated as CASRPQGAGYTF.

This clone was seen a single time. This chain joins TRBV19 and TRBJ2-3, with D perhaps matching TRBD2 (5 bases). Germline V gives CDR1 LNHDA, CDR2 SQIVND (reference sequence). The V gene lost 6 bases and the J gene lost 8 bases, with 18 bases spanning the gap. The CDR3 is 14 residues long. The CDR3 loop is CASRSGSDYGTQYF. The CDR3 DNA sequence: TGTGCCAGTAGGAGCGGAAGTGATTATGGTACGCAGTATTTT.

V usage is TRBV15 and J usage is TRBJ2-1; 10 nucleotides agree with TRBD1. CDR3 length equals 17 residues. The junction had 10 bases not matched to a gene; V was cut back by 3 bases and J by 5 bases. Germline CDR1 reads LNHNV; CDR2 reads YYDKDF (reference sequence). CDR3 amino acids: CATSRGWDRGSNNEQFF. Written as DNA, the CDR3 is TGTGCCACCAGCAGGGGCTGGGACAGGGGATCAAACAATGAGCAGTTCTTC. Combining the CDR3 with reference TRBV15 and TRBJ2-1 gives the whole variable domain DAMVIQNPRYQVTQFGKPVTLSCSQTLNHNVMYWYQQKSSQAPKLLFHYYDKDFNNEADTPDNFQSRRPNTSFCFLDIRSPGLGDTAMYLCATSRGWDRGSNNEQFFGPGTRLTVL.

This chain links TRBV4-2 with TRBJ2-7, with 7 nucleotides matching TRBD2. The CDR3 is 16 amino acids. Germline values: CDR1 LGHNA, CDR2 YNFKEQ. The ends lost 0 bases at V and 3 bases at J; junction bases unmatched: 8. CDR3: CASSQEGRGGGYEQYF. DNA for the CDR3: TGTGCCAGCAGCCAAGAGGGACGCGGGGGAGGCTACGAGCAGTACTTC.

The chain carries TRBV18 and TRBJ2-2, with 13 bases aligning to TRBD2. The germline gives CDR1 KGHSH, CDR2 LQKENI. The CDR3 contains 20 residues. The V segment lost 0 bases and the J segment 0 bases; nucleotides outside the gene matches: 7. Written as DNA, the CDR3 is TGTGCCAGCTCACCACCGTTCGCGGGACTAGCGGGACCGAACACCGGGGAGCTGTTTTTT. Amino acid sequence: CASSPPFAGLAGPNTGELFF.

On this clone: At one of its ends the junction is not consistent with the germline gene, which may arise from a read error. The chain is built from TRBV11-3 and TRBJ1-2, with a possible D match to TRBD1 (6 bases). The CDR3 loop spans 12 amino acids. From germline, CDR1 is SGHNT and CDR2 YENEEA. CDR3 residues: CAGSSDSYGYTF. The CDR3 region has the DNA TGTGCCGGCAGCTCGGACAGCTATGGCTACACCTTC.

This chain links TRBV9 with TRBJ2-4; the D gene is possibly TRBD1 (6 bases). The CDR3 consists of 14 residues. The germline V gene has CDR1 SGDLS and CDR2 YYNGEE. V gave up 4 bases and J gave up 3 bases, with 11 bases separating them. The CDR3 spells CASSTRDNKNIQYF. The CDR3 DNA reads as TGTGCCAGCAGCACCCGGGACAACAAAAACATTCAGTACTTC.

This clone was seen just once. The chain carries TRBV30 and TRBJ1-2, with a tentative D call TRBD1 (5 bases). Germline CDR1 and CDR2: GTSNPN and SVGIG (reference sequence). Trimming took 1 base from V and 2 from J, leaving 14 bases between them. The CDR3 runs to 15 residues. DNA for the CDR3: TGTGCCTGGAGTGCCCTTTCGGGACTAAACTATGGCTACACCTTC. Protein product: CAWSALSGLNYGYTF.

This rearrangement joins TRBV6-5 to TRBJ1-4; D is perhaps TRBD1 (5 bases). Trimming shortened V by 8 bases and J by 8 bases, and 15 bases separated the two germline ends. This CDR3 is 13 amino acids long. Germline CDR1 is MNHEY and CDR2 is SVGAGI. This chain's CDR3 is CASAGPGKEKLFF. CDR3 DNA: TGTGCCAGCGCAGGGCCAGGGAAGGAAAAACTGTTTTTT.

This chain joins TRBV5-1 and TRBJ1-4; TRBD1 matches at 8 bases. This CDR3 contains 15 residues. CDR1 and CDR2 from the germline V gene are SGHRS and YFSETQ. Trimming removed 3 bases from V and 6 bases from J; junction bases left unmatched: 7. The CDR3 DNA reads TGCGCCAGCAGCTGGGGACAGGTCGGGGATGAAAAACTGTTTTTT. Its protein product is CASSWGQVGDEKLFF.

This clone has only one observation. The rearrangement links TRBV18 to TRBJ2-3; D is perhaps TRBD1 (6 bases). The germline gives CDR1 KGHSH, CDR2 LQKENI. This CDR3 spans 15 amino acids. The germline V and J ends were trimmed by 3 bases and 2 bases, with 12 bases remaining between them. CDR3 residues: CASSPRQDLTDTQYF. CDR3 nucleotides: TGTGCCAGCTCACCCCGACAGGACCTCACAGATACGCAGTATTTT. The full variable domain, completed using reference TRBV18 and TRBJ2-3, is NAGVMQNPRHLVRRRGQEARLRCSPMKGHSHVYWYRQLPEEGLKFMVYLQKENIIDESGMPKERFSAEFPKEGPSILRIQQVVRGDSAAYFCASSPRQDLTDTQYFGPGTRLTVL.

The chain joins TRBV6-5 to TRBJ1-1; D is unresolved. Germline V CDR1 and CDR2: MNHEY, SVGAGI. The CDR3 sequence is 13 residues long. V lost 6 bases and J 1 base, leaving 9 bases between the germline ends. The CDR3 loop is CASSPQENTEAFF. The CDR3 DNA reads as TGTGCCAGCAGCCCACAAGAGAACACTGAAGCTTTCTTT.

The chain couples TRBV5-1 to TRBJ1-1; D unclear. CDR3 length equals 14 residues. Germline loops: CDR1 SGHRS, CDR2 YFSETQ. Trimming removed 0 bases from V and 3 bases from J, with 9 bases in between. The CDR3 sequence is CASSLEPRDTEAFF. DNA for the CDR3: TGCGCCAGCAGCTTGGAACCGAGGGACACTGAAGCTTTCTTT.

This clone was counted once. The chain uses TRBV7-2 and TRBJ1-4; D possibly corresponds to TRBD1 (6 bases). CDR3 length: 14 residues. Trimming left V 3 bases short and J 6 bases short, with 11 bases between. Germline V CDR1 and CDR2: SGHTA, FQGNSA. The CDR3 DNA reads TGTGCCAGCAGCTTCGCGGGGGCGTATGAAAAACTGTTTTTT. Encoded protein: CASSFAGAYEKLFF.

The chain couples TRBV19 to TRBJ1-2; a possible D gene is TRBD1 (6 bases). The ends were cut back, 5 bases at V and 0 bases at J, with 13 bases in the middle. Looked up from germline, CDR1 is LNHDA and CDR2 is SQIVND (reference sequence). The CDR3 has 15 amino acids. In DNA form, the CDR3 reads TGTGCCAGTAGTGATCCGGGACAAGCTAACTATGGCTACACCTTC. Translation: CASSDPGQANYGYTF. The full variable domain, its missing parts supplied by reference TRBV19 and TRBJ1-2, is DGGITQSPKYLFRKEGQNVTLSCEQNLNHDAMYWYRQDPGQGLRLIYYSQIVNDFQKGDIAEGYSVSREKKESFPLTVTSAQKNPTAFYLCASSDPGQANYGYTFGSGTRLTVV.

CDR3 in amino acids: CASSLGGASGRETQYF. CDR3 coding DNA: TGTGCCAGCAGCTTGGGGGGGGCTAGCGGGCGGGAGACCCAGTACTTC. V gene TRBV5-6 combines with J gene TRBJ2-5; 8 nucleotides line up with TRBD2. The CDR3 spans 16 residues. The V gene's germline CDR1 is SGHDT and CDR2 YYEEEE. V dropped 0 bases and J dropped 5; count of bases not matched to a gene: 9.

The chain uses TRBV11-3 and TRBJ2-1; maybe TRBD1 (5 bases). Germline CDR1 and CDR2: SGHNT and YENEEA. The V and J ends lost 5 bases and 4 bases respectively, with 9 bases between them. This CDR3 is built from 13 residues. For the CDR3, the DNA is TGTGCCAGCAGCCGGCGACAGTACAATGAGCAGTTCTTC. Its translation: CASSRRQYNEQFF.